The sequence of this T cell receptor (beta chain) was determined in a study of T cells in Graves' hyperthyroidism and ophthalmopathy. General observations from the study: Blood also showed most of the thyroid clonotypes that were expanded above 0.001. Ophthalmopathy onset followed model prediction by a median around 6.9 months.

TCR beta CDR3 regions were amplified from RNA transcripts. Initially, a first-round RT-PCR of the TCR CDR3 employed the HTBI primer set. Each CDR3 protein gets one entry after TCRdb re-called the multiplex PCR reads with MiXCR. The sample contains roughly 500,000 distinct CDR3 sequences, over 35% of which appear only once. This CDR3 is 14 amino acids long. CDR1 and CDR2 from the germline V gene are SGHNT and YYREEE (reference sequence). Deletions cut 2 bases from V and 4 bases from J, with 12 bases between. As concerns this clonotype: Its target is unknown. One base away lies a much larger clone, so this may be a sequencing read error.

The chain is built from TRBV5-4 and TRBJ1-1; D may be TRBD1 (6 bases). The source is an adult woman with Graves' disease, either hyperthyroidism or ophthalmopathy (not recorded which). Sequencing was performed on peripheral blood or thyroid tissue (not recorded which). The CDR3 nucleotides read TGTGCCAGCAGCTTCGGACAGCCGAGCACTGAAGCTTTCTTT. This gives the protein CASSFGQPSTEAFF.